This T cell receptor beta chain was documented in a study of regulatory T cells in long-lasting Graves disease. Findings of the study overall: Gene preferences differed: TRBV28, TRBJ1-2, TRBJ2-5 in persistent cases. Newly diagnosed patients had higher TCR diversity than persistent Graves' patients did.

TCR beta libraries were built with iRepertoire HTBI primers and Arm-PCR of CDR3 regions. TCRdb recomputed calls from the multiplex PCR reads with MiXCR, one row per CDR3 protein. The sample holds approximately 380,000 distinct CDR3 sequences, more than 20% seen once. CDR1 and CDR2 (germline): MNHNS, SASEGT. This CDR3 spans 16 amino acids. Unmatched junction bases numbered 10, after V lost 1 base and J lost 7 bases. Details on this clonotype: The antigen remains unidentified.

Time point reported: persistent/refractory GD, antithyroid drugs over 5 years with positive TRAb. Construction of the TCR library relied on RNA isolated from PBMCs. EDTA tubes received approximately 8.4 milliliters of collected peripheral blood. The TCR sequence derives from a female donor with Graves disease. The source material was peripheral blood mononuclear cells (PBMCs), sampled when the disease was refractory, from a patient treated with antithyroid drugs. The rearrangement links TRBV6-1 to TRBJ2-5, with 9 bases matching TRBD1. The CDR3: CASSEGAQGASRTQYF. The CDR3 DNA follows: TGTGCCAGCAGTGAAGGCGCACAGGGGGCATCGCGGACCCAGTACTTC.